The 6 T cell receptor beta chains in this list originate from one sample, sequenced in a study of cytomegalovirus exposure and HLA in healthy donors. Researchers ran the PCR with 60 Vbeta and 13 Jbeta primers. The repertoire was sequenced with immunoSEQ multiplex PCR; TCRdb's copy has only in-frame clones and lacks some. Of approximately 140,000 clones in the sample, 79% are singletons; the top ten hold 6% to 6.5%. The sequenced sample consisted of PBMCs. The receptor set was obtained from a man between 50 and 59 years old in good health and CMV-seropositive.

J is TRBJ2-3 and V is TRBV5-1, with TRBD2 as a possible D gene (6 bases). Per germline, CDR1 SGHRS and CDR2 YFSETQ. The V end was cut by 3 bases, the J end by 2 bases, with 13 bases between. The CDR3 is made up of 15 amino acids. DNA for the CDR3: TGCGCCAGCAGCTCCCCCGGGACTTACACAGATACGCAGTATTTT. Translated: CASSSPGTYTDTQYF.

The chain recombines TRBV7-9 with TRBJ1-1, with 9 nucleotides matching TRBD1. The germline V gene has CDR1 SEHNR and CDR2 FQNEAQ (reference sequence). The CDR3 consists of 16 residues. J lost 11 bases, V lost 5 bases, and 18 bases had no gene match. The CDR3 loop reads CASSTNLDRGIFNAFF. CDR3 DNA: TGTGCCAGCAGCACTAACCTTGACAGGGGGATCTTTAATGCTTTCTTT.

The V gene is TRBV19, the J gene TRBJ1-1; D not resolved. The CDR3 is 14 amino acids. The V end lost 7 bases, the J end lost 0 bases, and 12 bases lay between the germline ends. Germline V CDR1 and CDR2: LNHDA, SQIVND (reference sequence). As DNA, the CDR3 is TGTGCCAGTACCATGGGAGGGCTGAACACTGAAGCTTTCTTT. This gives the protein CASTMGGLNTEAFF.

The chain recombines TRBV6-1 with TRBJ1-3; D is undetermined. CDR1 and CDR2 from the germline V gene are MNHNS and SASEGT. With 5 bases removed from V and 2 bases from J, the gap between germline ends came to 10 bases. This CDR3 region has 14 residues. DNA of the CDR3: TGTGCCAGCAGTATGACGGGAGCTGGAAACACCATATATTTT. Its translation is CASSMTGAGNTIYF.

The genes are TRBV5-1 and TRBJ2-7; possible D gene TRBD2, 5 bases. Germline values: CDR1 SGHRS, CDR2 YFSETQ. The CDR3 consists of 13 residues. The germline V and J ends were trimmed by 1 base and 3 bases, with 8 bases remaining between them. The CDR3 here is CASSLYGGYEQYF. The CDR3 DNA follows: TGCGCCAGCAGCTTGTATGGAGGCTACGAGCAGTACTTC.

The CDR3 sequence: CASSLTDTQYF. The CDR3 nucleotides read TGTGCCAGCAGCCTAACGGATACGCAGTATTTT. The V and J genes are TRBV5-4 and TRBJ2-3, with no clear D. The CDR3 length is 11 residues. The germline CDR1 and CDR2 sequences are SGHNT and YYREEE (reference sequence). V lost 4 bases, J lost 6 bases, and 6 bases lay in between.